This is a list of T cell receptor beta chains from one sample in a study of OX40 agonist ivuxolimab in advanced cancers. Produced via immunoSEQ multiplex PCR; TCRdb's table is partial and in-frame only. The sample contains over 80,000 clones, about nine tenths of which appear only once. The sequencing here drew on CD4+ or CD8+ T cells sorted from blood, taken in a trial of the OX40 agonist ivuxolimab. The receptors derive from an adult with an advanced solid tumor such as melanoma, head and neck, liver or kidney cancer. Both conserved end residues are part of each CDR3. The order of the fields is J gene, V gene, CDR3 protein.

j_gene: TRBJ1-6
v_gene: TRBV9
CDR3aa: CASSVRDSQGSPLHF

j_gene: TRBJ1-1
v_gene: TRBV6-5
CDR3aa: CASSSPRGGTEAFF

j_gene: TRBJ2-3
v_gene: TRBV2
CDR3aa: CASKGGTDTQYF

j_gene: TRBJ1-5
v_gene: TRBV10-1
CDR3aa: CASSELPRGAQHF

j_gene: TRBJ2-1
v_gene: TRBV6-5
CDR3aa: CASSYSTSGSNEQFF

j_gene: TRBJ2-7
v_gene: TRBV5-5
CDR3aa: CASSLGLAGLLSYEQYF

j_gene: TRBJ2-7
v_gene: TRBV30
CDR3aa: CAWNRGAGVFYEQYF

j_gene: TRBJ1-1
v_gene: TRBV7-2
CDR3aa: CASRLGTANTEAFF

j_gene: TRBJ2-1
v_gene: TRBV6-6
CDR3aa: CASRRSGGGYNEQFF

j_gene: TRBJ2-2
v_gene: TRBV7-9
CDR3aa: CASGLAGLNTGELFF

j_gene: TRBJ2-7
v_gene: TRBV7-8
CDR3aa: CASSAFNRPSYEQYF

j_gene: TRBJ2-5
v_gene: TRBV7-6
CDR3aa: CASSSAPRQGETQYF

j_gene: TRBJ1-6
v_gene: TRBV10-3
CDR3aa: CAISERQAVNSPLHF

j_gene: TRBJ1-1
v_gene: TRBV5-1
CDR3aa: CASRPLGGVNTEAFF

j_gene: TRBJ2-5
v_gene: TRBV7-3
CDR3aa: CASSVTGMGETQYF

j_gene: TRBJ1-5
v_gene: TRBV10-2
CDR3aa: CASRDRDLEQPQHF

j_gene: TRBJ1-1
v_gene: TRBV19
CDR3aa: CASSIWDRGEAFF

j_gene: TRBJ2-7
v_gene: TRBV11-3
CDR3aa: CASSARQGAVNEQYF

j_gene: TRBJ2-3
v_gene: TRBV7-9
CDR3aa: CASSLGRRGEGDTQYF

j_gene: TRBJ2-3
v_gene: TRBV30
CDR3aa: CAWSRVVADTQYF

j_gene: TRBJ1-5
v_gene: TRBV11-2
CDR3aa: CASSLAFNQPQHF

j_gene: TRBJ2-5
v_gene: TRBV7-6
CDR3aa: CASSFIAGGQETQYF

j_gene: TRBJ2-1
v_gene: TRBV2
CDR3aa: CASSPPQKAPNEQFF

j_gene: TRBJ2-1
v_gene: TRBV11-3
CDR3aa: CASSSWAGDGNEQFF

j_gene: TRBJ2-1
v_gene: TRBV5-8
CDR3aa: CASSLVGRGGEQFF

j_gene: TRBJ2-3
v_gene: TRBV30
CDR3aa: CAWSPVPKDTQYF

j_gene: TRBJ2-5
v_gene: TRBV6-5
CDR3aa: CASSIRTGQETQYF

j_gene: TRBJ2-3
v_gene: TRBV9
CDR3aa: CASSDRDTYTDTQYF

j_gene: TRBJ1-2
v_gene: TRBV30
CDR3aa: CAWGGQETSKVLPYGYTF

j_gene: TRBJ1-1
v_gene: TRBV2
CDR3aa: CASSDDPGTAMNTEAFF

j_gene: TRBJ1-1
v_gene: TRBV9
CDR3aa: CASSALRTENTEAFF

j_gene: TRBJ2-3
v_gene: TRBV9
CDR3aa: CASSVGATNTDTQYF

j_gene: TRBJ1-5
v_gene: TRBV18
CDR3aa: CASSPEGQPQHF

j_gene: TRBJ2-3
v_gene: TRBV18
CDR3aa: CASSPQLGVRDTQYF

j_gene: TRBJ1-2
v_gene: TRBV6-4
CDR3aa: CASEYYGYTF

j_gene: TRBJ2-4
v_gene: TRBV21-1
CDR3aa: CASTRTEGENIQYF

j_gene: TRBJ1-6
v_gene: TRBV6-5
CDR3aa: CASSSGQGNNSPLHF

j_gene: TRBJ1-5
v_gene: TRBV7-2
CDR3aa: CASSLAVLSNQPQHF

j_gene: TRBJ2-3
v_gene: TRBV5-4
CDR3aa: CASSLEGITDTQYF

j_gene: TRBJ2-7
v_gene: TRBV5-1
CDR3aa: CASSKGDTSYEQYF

j_gene: TRBJ1-2
v_gene: TRBV12-5
CDR3aa: CASGLVLRSSSHYGYTF

j_gene: TRBJ2-3
v_gene: TRBV6-4
CDR3aa: CASSDVAGGMDTQYF

j_gene: TRBJ1-1
v_gene: TRBV18
CDR3aa: CASSPRGATMNTEAFF

j_gene: TRBJ2-1
v_gene: TRBV10-1
CDR3aa: CASSVGGPRDEQFF

j_gene: TRBJ2-1
v_gene: TRBV30
CDR3aa: CAWSVMYNEQFF

j_gene: TRBJ2-7
v_gene: TRBV12-5
CDR3aa: CASGLAGTGTLRLNEQYF

j_gene: TRBJ2-7
v_gene: TRBV11-2
CDR3aa: CASSQSGTRETEYF

j_gene: TRBJ1-2
v_gene: TRBV7-8
CDR3aa: CASSRSDASGGYTF

j_gene: TRBJ2-7
v_gene: TRBV29-1
CDR3aa: CSVAGLLGGRQYEQYF

j_gene: TRBJ2-5
v_gene: TRBV6-1
CDR3aa: CASSPFQYF

j_gene: -
v_gene: TRBV19
CDR3aa: CASTRTTDSYEQYF

j_gene: TRBJ2-1
v_gene: TRBV10-3
CDR3aa: CAIAAGANNEQFF